This T cell receptor beta chain appears in the sequencing data of a study of shared clonotypes between healthy human individuals. This CDR3 contains 14 residues. The ends were cut back, 5 bases at V and 0 bases at J, with 7 bases in the middle. The V gene's germline CDR1 is SGHVS and CDR2 FNYEAQ. Clones were read by immunoSEQ multiplex PCR, and TCRdb kept only the in-frame ones, dropping some. The sample shows around 1.5 million clones, 95% to 99% of them seen only once. This TCR was recovered from a man in his thirties or forties in good health. The chain combines TRBV7-6 with TRBJ1-4, with D perhaps TRBD1 (6 bases). Input material: naive CD4+ T cells sorted from blood. The subset was: CD45RA+ positively selected. The CDR3, as DNA: TGTGCCAGCAGCCCAGGGGCAACTAATGAAAAACTGTTTTTT. Amino acid sequence: CASSPGATNEKLFF.